This T cell receptor beta chain was documented in a study of cytomegalovirus exposure and HLA in healthy donors. The protocol was immunoSEQ multiplex PCR, while the TCRdb copy is restricted to in-frame clones and leaves out a portion. This table holds approximately 260,000 clones, approximately 86% found once. The CDR3 totals 14 residues. Germline CDR1 and CDR2: GTSNPN and SVGIG (reference sequence). V was shortened by 4 bases and J by 0 bases, with 7 bases between the two germline ends. Sequencing used PBMCs. The genes are TRBV30 and TRBJ2-6; no clear D gene. The sequence was collected from a woman in her late teens or twenties in good health and CMV-seronegative. The CDR3 DNA sequence: TGTGCCTGGATGACTGACTCTGGGGCCAACGTCCTGACTTTC. Its translation: CAWMTDSGANVLTF.